These 9 T cell receptor beta chains came from one sample sequenced in a study of long-term antiretroviral therapy in people with HIV. Survey level was the resolution at which the v3.0 immunoSEQ assay ran. Here immunoSEQ multiplex PCR was the method, and the copy in TCRdb shows in-frame clones only, minus some. Of tens of thousands of clones in the sample, nearly 90% are singletons; the top ten hold approximately 6.4%. The sample here was unsorted PBMCs, taken 0.6 years after starting antiretroviral therapy. The receptor source for this set is a man aged 60 to 69 with HIV.

In its sample, this clone was seen once. The gene calls are TRBV6-5 and TRBJ2-1; TRBD2 might be the D (6 bases). The CDR3 length is 12 residues. Trimming cost V 5 bases and J 12 bases, with 14 bases left between them. Per the germline V gene, CDR1 is MNHEY and CDR2 is SVGAGI. CDR3 region: CASSDATRLQFF. The CDR3 nucleotides read TGTGCCAGCAGTGACGCGACTAGATTGCAGTTCTTC.

This clone was recorded a few times. The chain recombines TRBV30 with TRBJ1-5, with D uncertain. Germline V lookup: CDR1 GTSNPN, CDR2 SVGIG (reference sequence). The CDR3 sequence is 13 residues long. Deletions cut 2 bases from V and 1 base from J, with 6 bases between. CDR3 amino acids: CAWSLVSNQPQHF. CDR3 coding DNA: TGTGCCTGGAGTTTGGTCAGCAATCAGCCCCAGCATTTT.

The V and J genes are TRBV5-1 and TRBJ1-1; possibly TRBD1 for D (6 bases). CDR3 length: 15 amino acids. Trimming removed 4 bases at V and 0 bases at J, with 13 bases between. CDR1 is SGHRS, CDR2 YFSETQ, per germline. Written as DNA, the CDR3 is TGCGCCAGCAGCCATCGGGGGCAAATGAACACTGAAGCTTTCTTT. Amino acids: CASSHRGQMNTEAFF.

This chain connects TRBV7-3 to TRBJ2-7; D call uncertain. This CDR3 is 11 amino acids long. Trimming removed 5 bases at V and 4 bases at J, with 6 bases between. Germline assignment: CDR1 SGHTA and CDR2 FQGTGA. The CDR3 DNA follows: TGTGCCAGCAGCCTTTCTTACGAGCAGTACTTC. It codes for CASSLSYEQYF.

The rearrangement joins TRBV7-9 to TRBJ1-4; D is unresolved. With 3 bases removed from V and 0 bases from J, the gap between germline ends came to 8 bases. This CDR3 spans 15 amino acids. Germline assignment: CDR1 SEHNR and CDR2 FQNEAQ (reference sequence). The CDR3 loop reads CASSFGSTTNEKLFF. The CDR3, as DNA: TGTGCCAGCAGCTTTGGGAGCACAACTAATGAAAAACTGTTTTTT.

This clone showed up just a few times. V gene TRBV9 combines with J gene TRBJ1-2; D gene unclear. Germline CDR1 is SGDLS and CDR2 is YYNGEE. The CDR3 length is 14 residues. V lost 4 bases and J lost 8, with 18 bases in between. The CDR3 DNA sequence: TGTGCCAGCAGCCCCTCAGCGACGGGATGGGGCTACACCTTC. Translation gives CASSPSATGWGYTF.

V and J are TRBV5-4 and TRBJ2-1; possibly TRBD1 for D (6 bases). Germline CDR1 SGHNT, CDR2 YYREEE (reference sequence). Trimming shortened V by 2 bases and J by 8 bases, and 14 bases separated the two germline ends. There are 14 residues in the CDR3. The CDR3 region has the DNA TGTGCCAGCAGCTTAGCGATGGGGGCCGATGAGCAGTTCTTC. Translated: CASSLAMGADEQFF.

This chain joins TRBV5-1 and TRBJ1-3; 8 bases fit TRBD1. Trimming at V came to 2 bases and at J to 0 bases, leaving 7 bases not matched to a gene. This CDR3 has 17 residues. CDR1 and CDR2 (germline): SGHRS, YFSETQ. CDR3 DNA sequence: TGCGCCAGCAGCTTTACGGGACAGGCAACCTCTGGAAACACCATATATTTT. The encoded protein is CASSFTGQATSGNTIYF.

This chain uses TRBV18 with TRBJ1-1; D is ambiguous. This CDR3 is built from 15 residues. Trimming shortened V by 3 bases and J by 4 bases, and 15 bases separated the two germline ends. CDR1 and CDR2 from the germline V gene are KGHSH and LQKENI. The CDR3 protein is CASSPLGLTGTEAFF. CDR3 DNA: TGTGCCAGCTCACCTCTCGGGCTCACGGGCACTGAAGCTTTCTTT.